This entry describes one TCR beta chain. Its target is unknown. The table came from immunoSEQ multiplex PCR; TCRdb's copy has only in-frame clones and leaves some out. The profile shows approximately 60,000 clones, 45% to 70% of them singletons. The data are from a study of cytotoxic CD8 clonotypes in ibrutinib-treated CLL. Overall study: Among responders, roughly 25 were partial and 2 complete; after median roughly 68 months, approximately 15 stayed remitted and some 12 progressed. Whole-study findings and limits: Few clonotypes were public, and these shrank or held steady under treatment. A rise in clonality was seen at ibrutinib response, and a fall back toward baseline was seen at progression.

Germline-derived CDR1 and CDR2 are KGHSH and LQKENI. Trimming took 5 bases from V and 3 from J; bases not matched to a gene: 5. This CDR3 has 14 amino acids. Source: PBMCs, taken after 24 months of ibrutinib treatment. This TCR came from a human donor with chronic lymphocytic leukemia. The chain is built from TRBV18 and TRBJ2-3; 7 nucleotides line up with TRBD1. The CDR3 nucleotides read TGTGCCAGCTCAACAGGGGTTAGTACAGATACGCAGTATTTT. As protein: CASSTGVSTDTQYF.